This TCR beta chain was captured in a study of siplizumab effects on memory and regulatory T cells. Profiling relied on immunoSEQ multiplex PCR, and the TCRdb table lists in-frame clones only, not all of them. The data contain about 120,000 clones, approximately 92% of them singletons. Per germline, CDR1 LNHNV and CDR2 YYDKDF (reference sequence). The CDR3 contains 14 residues. V was cut by 1 base and J by 4 bases, with 7 bases left in between. Input material: non-Treg CD4+ T cells sorted from blood. The TCR was taken from a human donor in good health. J is TRBJ1-4 and V is TRBV15; D is unresolved. The CDR3 sequence: CATSRGSSNEKLFF. The CDR3 nucleotides are TGTGCCACCAGCAGAGGTAGTAGTAATGAAAAACTGTTTTTT.